A selection of T cell receptor beta chains follows, all from one sample in a study of T cell responses to AZD1222 COVID-19 vaccine. The protocol was immunoSEQ multiplex PCR, while the TCRdb copy is restricted to in-frame clones and leaves out a portion. The sample records tens of thousands of clones, 80% being singletons. The sample in question was peripheral blood, obtained 28 days after the second AZD1222 dose. The receptors here all came from an adult who received the AZD1222 COVID-19 vaccine. CDR3s include the opening cysteine and the closing phenylalanine or tryptophan. D genes are given only for firm matches. Size is omitted from some rows. Given values are once, few, many or a class for expanded clones.

d_gene: NA; j_gene: TRBJ2-3; abundance: NA; v_gene: TRBV3-1/TRBV3-2; CDR3nt: TGTGCCAGCAGCTTGCGGGGGCCTAGCACAGATACGCAGTATTTT; CDR3aa: CASSLRGPSTDTQYF
d_gene: NA; j_gene: TRBJ2-5; abundance: NA; v_gene: TRBV18; CDR3nt: TGTGCCAGCTCACGGTGGGAGCAAGAGACCCAGTACTTC; CDR3aa: CASSRWEQETQYF
d_gene: NA; j_gene: TRBJ1-6; abundance: NA; v_gene: TRBV6-2/TRBV6-3; CDR3nt: TGTGCCAGCAGCCTCCCCGGGGGGGGCTCCTATAATTCACCCCTCCACTTT; CDR3aa: CASSLPGGGSYNSPLHF
d_gene: TRBD2; j_gene: TRBJ2-1; abundance: NA; v_gene: TRBV5-1; CDR3nt: TGCGCCAGCAGCGGAAGGGCTAGCGGGGGCTACAATGAGCAGCTCTTC; CDR3aa: CASSGRASGGYNEQLF
d_gene: NA; j_gene: TRBJ1-1; abundance: NA; v_gene: TRBV19; CDR3nt: TGTGCCAGTAGTATAGGTGGCAGGAACACTGAAGCTTTCTTT; CDR3aa: CASSIGGRNTEAFF
d_gene: NA; j_gene: TRBJ1-2; abundance: NA; v_gene: TRBV18; CDR3nt: TGTGCCAGCTCACCTCCTCCAGGGTTTAACTATGGCTACACCTTC; CDR3aa: CASSPPPGFNYGYTF
d_gene: NA; j_gene: TRBJ1-1; abundance: NA; v_gene: TRBV5-4; CDR3nt: TGTGCCAGCAGCTACAGTTCAGGGGCACCTGAAGCTTTCTTT; CDR3aa: CASSYSSGAPEAFF
d_gene: NA; j_gene: TRBJ1-2; abundance: NA; v_gene: TRBV28; CDR3nt: TGTGCCAGCAGTGCCAACGGGCAGGGAGTCTATGGCTACACCTTC; CDR3aa: CASSANGQGVYGYTF
d_gene: TRBD1; j_gene: TRBJ1-2; abundance: NA; v_gene: TRBV12-5; CDR3nt: TGTGCTAGTGGTTTACTGGTAGGGGGCAGGGGTGGCTACACCTTC; CDR3aa: CASGLLVGGRGGYTF
d_gene: TRBD1; j_gene: TRBJ1-1; abundance: NA; v_gene: TRBV2; CDR3nt: TGTGCCAGCAGTGAAGAACGGTGGCAGGGGGCGAAAGCTTTCTTT; CDR3aa: CASSEERWQGAKAFF
d_gene: TRBD1; j_gene: TRBJ1-4; abundance: NA; v_gene: TRBV2; CDR3nt: TGTGCCACCGACAGGACAGGGGGGGGTGGTGAAAAACTGTTTTTT; CDR3aa: CATDRTGGGGEKLFF
d_gene: TRBD2; j_gene: TRBJ2-5; abundance: NA; v_gene: TRBV9; CDR3nt: TGTGCCAGCAGCGTCTTACTAGCGGGGGGTTATGAGACCCAGTACTTC; CDR3aa: CASSVLLAGGYETQYF
d_gene: NA; j_gene: TRBJ1-3; abundance: NA; v_gene: TRBV9; CDR3nt: TGTGCCAGCAGCGTAGCTTCTCCGCAGGCTGGAAACACCATATATTTT; CDR3aa: CASSVASPQAGNTIYF
d_gene: NA; j_gene: TRBJ2-2; abundance: NA; v_gene: TRBV7-9; CDR3nt: TGTGCCAGCAGCTCGTTGGACGGGGAGCTGTTTTTT; CDR3aa: CASSSLDGELFF
d_gene: TRBD1; j_gene: TRBJ2-7; abundance: NA; v_gene: TRBV6-2/TRBV6-3; CDR3nt: TGTGCCAGCAGTTACACGGGACAGGGTACAGTGCAGTACTTC; CDR3aa: CASSYTGQGTVQYF
d_gene: NA; j_gene: TRBJ2-7; abundance: NA; v_gene: TRBV6-2/TRBV6-3; CDR3nt: TGTGCCAGCAACCCGGACTTGGGTGAGCAGTACTTC; CDR3aa: CASNPDLGEQYF
d_gene: NA; j_gene: TRBJ2-7; abundance: once; v_gene: TRBV27; CDR3nt: TGTGCCAGCAGTTCAAAAGCACAGCCTCGGACGTCCTACGAGCAGTACTTC; CDR3aa: CASSSKAQPRTSYEQYF
d_gene: TRBD2; j_gene: TRBJ2-5; abundance: NA; v_gene: TRBV7-2; CDR3nt: TGTGCCAGCAGCTTCATGGGGGGAGGGAAAGAGACCCAGTACTTC; CDR3aa: CASSFMGGGKETQYF
d_gene: NA; j_gene: TRBJ1-2; abundance: NA; v_gene: TRBV6-6; CDR3nt: TGTGCCAGCAGTTACTCACAGGCCATCCGGGATGGCTACACCTTC; CDR3aa: CASSYSQAIRDGYTF
d_gene: NA; j_gene: TRBJ1-6; abundance: NA; v_gene: TRBV3-1/TRBV3-2; CDR3nt: TGTGCCAGCAGCCAAGGACGGAGCTATAATTCACCCCTCCACTTT; CDR3aa: CASSQGRSYNSPLHF
d_gene: NA; j_gene: TRBJ1-2; abundance: few; v_gene: TRBV6-1; CDR3nt: TGTGCCAGCAGTGCAGATTTCCGGACGTTCGACTATGGCTACACCTTC; CDR3aa: CASSADFRTFDYGYTF
d_gene: TRBD2; j_gene: TRBJ2-3; abundance: NA; v_gene: TRBV6-5; CDR3nt: TGTGCCAGCAGCCCGGGGGGGCCAAACACAGATACGCAGTATTTT; CDR3aa: CASSPGGPNTDTQYF
d_gene: TRBD2; j_gene: TRBJ2-3; abundance: NA; v_gene: TRBV6-4; CDR3nt: TGTGCCAGCAGTCGGGGGGACACAGATACGCAGTATTTT; CDR3aa: CASSRGDTDTQYF
d_gene: TRBD1; j_gene: TRBJ1-3; abundance: NA; v_gene: TRBV5-5; CDR3nt: TGTGCCAGCAGCAAAGAAACAGGGGTCTCTGGAAACACCATATATTTT; CDR3aa: CASSKETGVSGNTIYF
d_gene: TRBD1; j_gene: TRBJ1-5; abundance: NA; v_gene: TRBV28; CDR3nt: TGTGCCAGCAGTTTATTAGGGGACAGGGACAATCAGCCCCAGCATTTT; CDR3aa: CASSLLGDRDNQPQHF
d_gene: NA; j_gene: TRBJ2-1; abundance: NA; v_gene: TRBV18; CDR3nt: TGTGCCAGCTCACCACCGTTTTCCATCGGTTCCTACAATGAGCAGTTCTTC; CDR3aa: CASSPPFSIGSYNEQFF
d_gene: NA; j_gene: TRBJ1-6; abundance: NA; v_gene: TRBV21-1; CDR3nt: TGTGCCAGCAGCATGTTTCTCGGGAGGAGCTCACCCCTCCACTTT; CDR3aa: CASSMFLGRSSPLHF
d_gene: TRBD1; j_gene: TRBJ1-1; abundance: NA; v_gene: TRBV19; CDR3nt: TGTGCCAGTCGACAGGGGGGGGACACTGAAGCTTTCTTT; CDR3aa: CASRQGGDTEAFF
d_gene: NA; j_gene: TRBJ2-2; abundance: NA; v_gene: TRBV18; CDR3nt: TGTGCCAGCTCACCCTATTTTCAAGGAAACACCGGGGAGCTGTTTTTT; CDR3aa: CASSPYFQGNTGELFF
d_gene: NA; j_gene: TRBJ2-7; abundance: NA; v_gene: TRBV5-1; CDR3nt: TGCGCCAGCAGCTCCACCTACGAGCAGTACTTC; CDR3aa: CASSSTYEQYF
d_gene: TRBD2; j_gene: TRBJ2-5; abundance: NA; v_gene: TRBV3-1/TRBV3-2; CDR3nt: TGTGCCAGCAGCCAAGATCCCCTAACGCGGGGGGGCCAAGAGACCCAGTACTTC; CDR3aa: CASSQDPLTRGGQETQYF
d_gene: NA; j_gene: TRBJ1-2; abundance: NA; v_gene: TRBV6-2/TRBV6-3; CDR3nt: TGTGCCAGCAGCTCGACAGGAGGGCAAATAGATGGCTACACCTTC; CDR3aa: CASSSTGGQIDGYTF
d_gene: NA; j_gene: TRBJ1-2; abundance: few; v_gene: TRBV27; CDR3nt: TGTGCCAGCAGTCAGACGTCCCGGACAGTCCAACCCCCTTCTTATGGCTACACCTTC; CDR3aa: CASSQTSRTVQPPSYGYTF
d_gene: NA; j_gene: TRBJ2-6; abundance: NA; v_gene: TRBV19; CDR3nt: TGTGCCAGTAGCGGGGGGCCAGGATCACTCTCTGGGGCCAACGTCCTGACTTTC; CDR3aa: CASSGGPGSLSGANVLTF
d_gene: NA; j_gene: TRBJ2-2; abundance: once; v_gene: TRBV3-1/TRBV3-2; CDR3nt: TGTGCCAGCAGCCAAGCTTGGGGCGTAACGAACACCGGGGAGCTGTTTTTT; CDR3aa: CASSQAWGVTNTGELFF
d_gene: NA; j_gene: TRBJ1-2; abundance: NA; v_gene: TRBV3-1/TRBV3-2; CDR3nt: TGTGCCAGCAGACCATCCACCCAGGGTGGCTATGGCTACACCTTC; CDR3aa: CASRPSTQGGYGYTF
d_gene: NA; j_gene: TRBJ1-4; abundance: NA; v_gene: TRBV12-3/TRBV12-4; CDR3nt: TGTGCCAGCAGTTTGAGTTTGGAAAAACTGTTTTTT; CDR3aa: CASSLSLEKLFF
d_gene: TRBD1; j_gene: TRBJ1-4; abundance: once; v_gene: TRBV6-6; CDR3nt: TGTGCCAGCACCGGGACAGGGGCCCGGTGGCTGTTTTTT; CDR3aa: CASTGTGARWLFF
d_gene: NA; j_gene: TRBJ1-1; abundance: NA; v_gene: TRBV7-3; CDR3nt: TGTGCCAGCAGCTCCAAGGACAGCACTGAAGCTTTCTTT; CDR3aa: CASSSKDSTEAFF
d_gene: NA; j_gene: TRBJ2-7; abundance: NA; v_gene: TRBV4-3; CDR3nt: TGCGCCAGCAGCCAAGACAGGGGACGGGACGAGCAGTACTTC; CDR3aa: CASSQDRGRDEQYF
d_gene: NA; j_gene: TRBJ1-1; abundance: NA; v_gene: TRBV27; CDR3nt: TGTGCCAGCAGTTTCGCCGGGGGGAGTATAGACACTGAAGCTTTCTTT; CDR3aa: CASSFAGGSIDTEAFF
d_gene: NA; j_gene: TRBJ1-6; abundance: NA; v_gene: TRBV3-1/TRBV3-2; CDR3nt: TGTGCCAGCAGCTTCAATGTGGATAATTCACCCCTCCACTTT; CDR3aa: CASSFNVDNSPLHF
d_gene: NA; j_gene: TRBJ1-6; abundance: NA; v_gene: TRBV5-1; CDR3nt: TGCGCCAGCAGCTACATAGGGGGGAGAAATTCACCCCTCCACTTT; CDR3aa: CASSYIGGRNSPLHF
d_gene: TRBD2; j_gene: TRBJ2-5; abundance: NA; v_gene: TRBV29-1; CDR3nt: TGCAGCGGGTCTAGCGGACAAGAGACCCAGTACTTC; CDR3aa: CSGSSGQETQYF